This TCR beta chain was sequenced in a study of blood T cell repertoires in COVID-19. Study in general: Acute and convalescent COVID-19 specimens originated in the United States, Italy and Spain.

Profiled with immunoSEQ multiplex PCR; TCRdb holds only in-frame clones, not every one. Of approximately 150,000 clones in the sample, 79% were seen once. Germline V gene data show CDR1 as SGHTA and CDR2 as FQGNSA. Trimming pared 2 bases from V and 3 bases from J, leaving 13 bases between. The CDR3 is 15 amino acids. This chain joins TRBV7-2 and TRBJ1-1, with D maybe TRBD1 (6 bases). This receptor was identified in a woman aged 55-69 years with COVID-19, enrolled during active disease. The sample consisted of peripheral blood. The CDR3: CASSLSPTGHTEAFF. The DNA for the CDR3 is TGTGCCAGCAGCTTATCCCCGACAGGACACACTGAAGCTTTCTTT.